The present TCR beta chain was sequenced within a study of OX40 agonist ivuxolimab in advanced cancers. The study's findings and limits: With doses of 0.1 to 3.0 mg/kg, CD4+ and CD8+ blood T cells had undergone clonal expansion by week 6.

TCRdb keeps only in-frame clones here, not all; method: immunoSEQ multiplex PCR. The sample gives fewer than 80,000 clones, around four fifths of which show up once; less than 4% is in the top ten. As concerns this clone: The target antigen is unknown.

Germline V gene data show CDR1 as SGHNT and CDR2 as YENEEA. V was cut by 5 bases and J by 4 bases, with 6 bases left in between. This CDR3 is built from 12 residues. Source: CD4+ or CD8+ T cells sorted from blood, taken in a trial of the OX40 agonist ivuxolimab. The J gene is TRBJ2-1, the V gene TRBV11-3, with TRBD1 as a possible D gene (5 bases). The receptor was isolated from an adult with an advanced solid tumor such as melanoma, head and neck, liver or kidney cancer. The CDR3 DNA sequence: TGTGCCAGCAGCCCAGGGTACAATGAGCAGTTCTTC. This gives the protein CASSPGYNEQFF. The full variable domain, with the rest looked up from reference TRBV11-3 and TRBJ2-1, is EAGVVQSPRYKIIEKKQPVAFWCNPISGHNTLYWYLQNLGQGPELLIRYENEEAVDDSQLPKDRFSAERLKGVDSTLKIQPAELGDSAVYLCASSPGYNEQFFGPGTRLTVL.